This paragraph reports one TCR beta chain. The antigen it binds to is not known. No base quality information exists; no much larger clone differs at one position. This entry comes from a study of PD-1 blockade in classical Hodgkin lymphoma (dated by TCRdb to about 2020). About the investigation overall: To define a peripheral blood immune signature of response to PD-1 blockade in classical Hodgkin lymphoma, the study combined TCR beta sequencing with CyTOF. General findings and caveats noted by the study authors: The study covered only a single clinical trial cohort, and the causes of the repertoire differences, possibly disease activity or prior therapy, were still not defined. Baseline TCR diversity was reported to be lower in newly diagnosed patients than in healthy donors, and even lower in relapsed/refractory patients.

Genomic DNA was isolated using the Qiagen DNeasy kit from unsorted PBMCs as well as from negatively selected CD4+ and CD8+ fractions. TCR beta CDR3 regions were subjected to amplification by immunoSEQ multiplex PCR with primers that anneal to V and J segments. A synthetic immune receptor repertoire was used to minimize amplification bias, and any residual bias was removed computationally once sequencing was done. As for how the authors treated the data: Repertoire diversity was quantified as the Shannon entropy index using custom Python scripts. Unsorted, CD4+ and CD8+ repertoires were analyzed separately, except for combined analyses in which CD4+ and CD8+ sequences were merged in silico. What TCRdb holds here is the immuneACCESS table cut down to in-frame rearrangements. Part of the clones is not present; checked against another copy, under half of the missing clones reflect an unresolved V gene, and the others are unexplained. That table furnishes V, J and clone size, whereas the DNA furnished D and trimming. The sample table shows tens of thousands of clones, and approximately 91% are seen once. The top ten hold under 5% of the sample.

Inclusive of the bounding cysteine and phenylalanine, the CDR3 is 15 residues long. The CDR3 DNA has 45 bases and is translated from base 1. Clipping removes 5 bases from V and 0 bases from J, with 4 as the unmatched junction base count. The CDR1 and CDR2 encoded by the germline V gene are SGHNT and YENEEA. According to the study, the label for this sample's time point signals: newly diagnosed, previously untreated cHL patient sample. To serve as a comparison group for the relapsed/refractory trial patients, PBMCs were sequenced from patients with newly diagnosed, previously untreated classical Hodgkin lymphoma. After peripheral blood was drawn into 8 mL Vacutainer Cell Preparation Tubes, PBMCs were isolated by centrifugation and then cryopreserved.

The sequence links TRBV11-3 to TRBJ2-1; 7 nucleotides in the junction match TRBD1. Material for sequencing was peripheral blood mononuclear cells (PBMCs). This TCR was sampled from a human donor with classical Hodgkin lymphoma. This receptor has the CDR3 CASSRQGDSYNEQFF. The nucleotide sequence reads as follows: TGTGCCAGCAGCCGACAGGGTGACTCCTACAATGAGCAGTTCTTC.